The source of this T cell receptor (beta chain) is a study of blood T cell repertoires in COVID-19. In the study overall: COVID-19 samples from acute and convalescent phases originated in the United States, Italy and Spain. From T cells, B-cell-depleted T cells, or PBMCs came the material, which was cDNA or gDNA.

Original handling: Amplification of reference gene primers provided the estimated nucleated cell counts. Sequencing was performed with immunoSEQ multiplex PCR; in TCRdb, only in-frame clones are kept and a portion is missing. That table is the source of V, J and clone size, and D and trimming were worked out from the DNA. The table shows more than 250,000 clones, with 89% occurring only once. The V end was cut by 4 bases, the J end by 0 bases, with 10 bases between. CDR1 and CDR2 from the germline V gene are MGHRA and YSYEKL. CDR3 length: 15 amino acids. Sequenced input: peripheral blood. The clonotype comes from a young man who had recovered from COVID-19. This chain joins TRBV4-1 and TRBJ1-5; the D gene is possibly TRBD1 (5 bases). The CDR3 DNA is TGCGCCAGCAGCCCGACAGACAATAGCAATCAGCCCCAGCATTTT. This sequence encodes CASSPTDNSNQPQHF.